This TCR beta chain was profiled in a study of Tregs in tolerant kidney transplant recipients. Germline CDR1 is MGHRA and CDR2 is YSYEKL. This CDR3 is 13 amino acids long. The protocol was immunoSEQ multiplex PCR, while the TCRdb copy is restricted to in-frame clones and leaves out a portion. The sample has 11,000 to 15,000 clones; the top ten hold about 26%. Related graft donors supplied nonmyeloablative bone marrow transplants, and mixed chimerism was transient. Regarding this clone: An end of the junction differs from the germline gene, which may be a read error. The read gets to within 3 residues of the CDR3 end, and the germline J gene fills in the rest.

The chain combines TRBV4-1 with TRBJ2-3, with TRBD1 as a possible D gene (5 bases). This TCR was sampled from a human patient who received a combined kidney and bone marrow transplant. Part of the T cells may come from the graft donor. Source: CD8+ T cells from blood (PBMCs), taken 6 months after the transplant. CDR3 sequence reads: CASSQVRGDTQYF. The sequenced CDR3 bases are TGCGCCAGCAGTCAAGTTAGGGGAGATACG.